The clone carrying this TCR beta chain came up many times. The entry originates in a study of regulatory T cells in long-lasting Graves disease. Looking at the study overall: Over 5 years of antithyroid drugs plus positive TSH receptor antibodies defined persistent Graves' disease.

CDR3 regions were amplified by Arm-PCR using iRepertoire HTBI primers to build TCR beta libraries. In TCRdb, the multiplex PCR reads were re-called with MiXCR into one record per CDR3 protein. This sample has hundreds of thousands of distinct CDR3 sequences, with 25% to 35% found just once. Trimming left V 4 bases short and J 4 bases short, with 13 bases between. From germline, CDR1 is MNHNS and CDR2 SASEGT. This CDR3 contains 14 residues. Time point indicated: persistent/refractory GD, antithyroid drugs over 5 years with positive TRAb. The authors made the TCR library using RNA they extracted from PBMCs. It was American Thyroid Association guidelines that determined Graves' disease diagnosis.

The TCR comes from a female donor with Graves disease. The sequenced sample was peripheral blood mononuclear cells (PBMCs), obtained when the disease was refractory, from a patient treated with antithyroid drugs. The chain uses TRBV6-1 and TRBJ2-5; a weak D match, TRBD1 (6 bases). CDR3 in DNA: TGTGCCAGCAGTGTCATCGAAGGGGGAGAGACCCAGTACTTC. The encoded protein is CASSVIEGGETQYF.